The 25 T cell receptor beta chains given below trace back to one sample, sequenced in a study of cytomegalovirus exposure and HLA in healthy donors. PCR used 60 Vbeta primers and 13 Jbeta primers. Repertoires were generated with immunoSEQ multiplex PCR, while TCRdb's copy carries only in-frame clones and drops some. The sample consists of about 180,000 clones, 72% of them appearing once. Sequences were obtained from PBMCs. These receptors all stem from a human donor in good health.

The chain links TRBV19 to TRBJ2-3; no definite D call. The V end lost 3 bases, the J end lost 3 bases, and 4 bases lay between the germline ends. CDR3 length: 12 residues. CDR1 is LNHDA, CDR2 SQIVND, per germline (reference sequence). CDR3 coding DNA: TGTGCCAGTAGTATGCGAACAGATACGCAGTATTTT. It encodes CASSMRTDTQYF.

This chain joins TRBV5-6 and TRBJ2-3, with TRBD2 matching 8 bases. This CDR3 is 15 amino acids long. CDR1 and CDR2 (germline): SGHDT, YYEEEE. Trimming cost V 0 bases and J 6 bases; bases outside gene matches: 6. CDR3 DNA: TGTGCCAGCAGCTTGGTCGGGGGGGATAGCGATACGCAGTATTTT. Its translation: CASSLVGGDSDTQYF.

The rearrangement joins TRBV5-1 to TRBJ2-2, with D uncertain. Trimming stripped 1 base from V and 7 bases from J, with 8 bases between. The length of the CDR3 is 13 residues. Per the germline V gene, CDR1 is SGHRS and CDR2 is YFSETQ. CDR3 bases: TGCGCCAGCAGCTTGTACGGCGGCGGGGAGCTGTTTTTT. As protein: CASSLYGGGELFF.

The chain joins TRBV4-1 to TRBJ1-2; 10 nucleotides agree with TRBD1. V trimming: 0 bases; J trimming: 5 bases; junction bases outside the gene matches: 9. This CDR3 has 17 amino acids. CDR1 is MGHRA, CDR2 YSYEKL, per germline. The CDR3 sequence: CASSQDPSDRGRYGYTF. The CDR3 coding sequence is TGCGCCAGCAGCCAAGATCCCTCGGACAGGGGGAGGTATGGCTACACCTTC.

This clone was counted between two and nine times. The genes are TRBV7-9 and TRBJ2-7; D might be TRBD1 (6 bases). The CDR3 extends over 13 amino acids. V shed 5 bases and J shed 4 bases, with 12 bases lying between them. CDR1 is SEHNR and CDR2 is FQNEAQ in the germline V gene (reference sequence). CDR3 in DNA: TGTGCCAGCAGCGCCCGGGACAATTACGAGCAGTACTTC. This encodes CASSARDNYEQYF.

The chain is built from TRBV2 and TRBJ1-1; D is perhaps TRBD1 (6 bases). Germline CDR1 reads SNHLY; CDR2 reads FYNNEI. V lost 4 bases and J 13 bases, leaving 16 bases between the germline ends. This CDR3 has 12 residues. CDR3 DNA: TGTGCCAGCAGTGTGGGGGGGCGATCAGGTTTCTTT. Residues: CASSVGGRSGFF.

This clone has just a few counts. In DNA form, the CDR3 reads TGTGCCAGCAGCGTAGGGAGAGATAGCTCCTACAATGAGCAGTTCTTC. This translates into CASSVGRDSSYNEQFF. This chain joins TRBV9 and TRBJ2-1, with D unresolved. The CDR3 extends over 16 amino acids. Trimming pared 0 bases from V and 0 bases from J, leaving 10 bases between. In germline, CDR1 is SGDLS, CDR2 YYNGEE. The complete variable domain, with remaining parts taken from reference TRBV9 and TRBJ2-1, reads DSGVTQTPKHLITATGQRVTLRCSPRSGDLSVYWYQQSLDQGLQFLIQYYNGEERAKGNILERFSAQQFPDLHSELNLSSLELGDSALYFCASSVGRDSSYNEQFFGPGTRLTVL.

The chain joins TRBV6-5 to TRBJ2-7; D might be TRBD1 (6 bases). The length of the CDR3 is 15 residues. V lost 2 bases and J 4 bases, leaving 15 bases between the germline ends. Germline loops: CDR1 MNHEY, CDR2 SVGAGI. The CDR3 nucleotides read TGTGCCAGCAGTTACAGCCGGACCGGGACATACGAGCAGTACTTC. This codes for CASSYSRTGTYEQYF.

This chain links TRBV25-1 with TRBJ2-7; TRBD2 might be the D (7 bases). Germline values: CDR1 MGHDK, CDR2 SYGVNS. The length of the CDR3 is 18 residues. Trimming shortened V by 2 bases and J by 0 bases, and 20 bases separated the two germline ends. Written as DNA, the CDR3 is TGTGCCAGCAGTGAAACTAAAGAGGGGCGGGGGCCCTCCTACGAGCAGTACTTC. Amino acids: CASSETKEGRGPSYEQYF.

This clone has more than one count but fewer than ten. The chain is built from TRBV12-5 and TRBJ2-7; no firm D call. Germline V lookup: CDR1 LGHNT, CDR2 FRNRAP. The ends were cut back, 6 bases at V and 3 bases at J, with 9 bases in the middle. This CDR3 is 12 amino acids long. The CDR3 region is CASGRSFYEQYF. Written as DNA, the CDR3 is TGTGCTAGTGGGCGGAGTTTCTACGAGCAGTACTTC.

V usage is TRBV18 and J usage is TRBJ2-2, with TRBD1 identical over 7 bases. The CDR3 totals 14 residues. Germline-derived CDR1 and CDR2 are KGHSH and LQKENI. The J segment lost 5 bases and the V segment lost 4 bases, leaving 4 bases of the junction unmatched. Written as DNA, the CDR3 is TGTGCCAGCTCACGGGACAGTCGGACCGGGGAGCTGTTTTTT. This sequence encodes CASSRDSRTGELFF.

The rearrangement joins TRBV6-1 to TRBJ2-3; tentatively, D is TRBD1 (7 bases). Trimming removed 5 bases from V and 9 bases from J, with 21 bases in between. Per the germline V gene, CDR1 is MNHNS and CDR2 is SASEGT. This CDR3 region has 15 residues. CDR3 bases: TGTGCCAGCAGTCTACAGGGGCCCGGGGAGGCAACGCAGTATTTT. Translated, it gives CASSLQGPGEATQYF.

The V and J genes are TRBV9 and TRBJ1-1; the D is unclear. The CDR3 is 16 amino acids. Germline values: CDR1 SGDLS, CDR2 YYNGEE. V lost 3 bases to trimming and J lost 0 bases, with 15 bases between them. The CDR3 sequence: CASSDPPADMNTEAFF. CDR3 sequence (DNA): TGTGCCAGCAGCGACCCCCCGGCGGATATGAACACTGAAGCTTTCTTT.

The chain joins TRBV5-5 to TRBJ2-6; 8 bases agree with TRBD1. V was pared by 4 bases and J by 1 base, with 7 bases of the junction left unmatched. From germline, CDR1 is SGHKS and CDR2 YYEKEE (reference sequence). CDR3 length equals 17 residues. In nucleotides, the CDR3 is TGTGCCAGCAGCCCCGGGACAGGTAGATCTGGGGCCAACGTCCTGACTTTC. It is translated as CASSPGTGRSGANVLTF.

V is TRBV11-2 and J is TRBJ2-7; D is possibly TRBD1 (6 bases). V dropped 2 bases and J dropped 5 bases, with 10 bases sitting between them. Germline V CDR1 and CDR2: SGHAT, FQNNGV. CDR3 size: 13 residues. Here the CDR3 reads CASSLLGADEQYF. The CDR3 nucleotides are TGTGCCAGCAGCTTACTGGGGGCAGACGAGCAGTACTTC.

The V call is TRBV7-9, the J call TRBJ1-1; TRBD1 might be the D (6 bases). V lost 5 bases and J 5 bases, leaving 21 bases between the germline ends. There are 16 residues in the CDR3. Germline assignment: CDR1 SEHNR and CDR2 FQNEAQ (reference sequence). The CDR3 loop reads CASSGDNWGRRTEAFF. DNA of the CDR3: TGTGCCAGCAGCGGCGACAACTGGGGGCGGAGGACTGAAGCTTTCTTT.

This clone turned up a few times. The sample has other DNA sequences that encode this CDR3 too. The chain couples TRBV9 to TRBJ2-1; TRBD1 agrees at 9 bases. The junction had 2 bases not matched to a gene; V was cut back by 0 bases and J by 7 bases. CDR1 is SGDLS and CDR2 is YYNGEE in the germline V gene. The CDR3 is 14 residues long. The CDR3 reads CASSVVDRGNEQFF. CDR3 DNA: TGTGCCAGCAGCGTAGTGGACAGGGGAAATGAGCAGTTCTTC.

The chain links TRBV7-3 to TRBJ2-6, with D uncertain. The CDR3 contains 15 residues. The germline CDR1 and CDR2 sequences are SGHTA and FQGTGA. V lost 2 bases and J lost 2, with 7 bases in between. CDR3 nucleotide sequence: TGTGCCAGCAGCTTAGGCGGTCCTGGGGCCAACGTCCTGACTTTC. Protein: CASSLGGPGANVLTF.

This chain uses TRBV30 with TRBJ1-2; TRBD1 is a possible D gene (5 bases). The CDR3 runs 14 residues. Trimming removed 2 bases at V and 3 bases at J, with 13 bases between. Germline lookup yields CDR1 GTSNPN and CDR2 SVGIG (reference sequence). CDR3 loop: CAWSPPQGDYGYTF. CDR3 in DNA: TGTGCCTGGAGTCCCCCCCAGGGTGACTATGGCTACACCTTC. The full variable domain, completed using reference TRBV30 and TRBJ1-2, is SQTIHQWPATLVQPVGSPLSLECTVEGTSNPNLYWYRQAAGRGLQLLFYSVGIGQISSEVPQNLSASRPQDRQFILSSKKLLLSDSGFYLCAWSPPQGDYGYTFGSGTRLTVV.

The chain is built from TRBV5-1 and TRBJ1-1, with 9 bases aligning to TRBD1. Germline V gene lookup returns CDR1 SGHRS and CDR2 YFSETQ. V shed 7 bases, J shed 0 bases, and the junction held 4 bases outside the gene matches. The CDR3 loop spans 14 amino acids. CDR3 sequence reads: CASGTGLLNTEAFF. In nucleotides, the CDR3 is TGCGCCAGCGGGACAGGGTTGCTGAACACTGAAGCTTTCTTT.

V is TRBV6-5 and J is TRBJ2-2; TRBD2 agrees at 7 bases. Germline-derived CDR1 and CDR2 are MNHEY and SVGAGI. With V trimmed by 0 bases and J by 6 bases, 7 bases remained unmatched. The CDR3 is 16 residues long. CDR3 protein: CASSYSGLGGAGELFF. The CDR3 nucleotides are TGTGCCAGCAGTTACTCGGGGCTGGGGGGGGCCGGGGAGCTGTTTTTT.

This clone showed up just a few times. The J gene is TRBJ1-4, the V gene TRBV4-1; D unclear. The germline V and J ends were trimmed by 1 base and 8 bases, with 11 bases remaining between them. This CDR3 comprises 14 residues. Looked up from germline, CDR1 is MGHRA and CDR2 is YSYEKL. CDR3 sequence (DNA): TGCGCCAGCAGCCAAGCTTTTGGAGGGGAAAAACTGTTTTTT. Its translation: CASSQAFGGEKLFF.

The chain combines TRBV18 with TRBJ1-1, with TRBD1 as a possible D gene (6 bases). Trimming cost V 6 bases and J 4 bases, with 15 bases left between them. CDR3 length equals 14 residues. The germline gives CDR1 KGHSH, CDR2 LQKENI. Here the CDR3 DNA reads TGTGCCAGCTCCCCCGGGGGGCAAGGCACTGAAGCTTTCTTT. It specifies CASSPGGQGTEAFF.

The J gene is TRBJ1-2, the V gene TRBV18; 7 bases line up with TRBD1. This CDR3 is built from 13 residues. Per the germline V gene, CDR1 is KGHSH and CDR2 is LQKENI. Trimming cost V 4 bases and J 3 bases; bases outside gene matches: 2. The CDR3 is CASSLGTDYGYTF. In DNA, the CDR3 is TGTGCCAGCTCACTAGGGACAGACTATGGCTACACCTTC.

The J gene is TRBJ2-2, the V gene TRBV4-3; D gene uncertain. The V end lost 4 bases, the J end lost 0 bases, and 15 bases lay between the germline ends. CDR1 is LGHNA and CDR2 is YSLEER in the germline V gene. CDR3 size: 17 residues. The DNA of the CDR3 is TGCGCCAGCAGCCCATCCCCCGCCAGATCGAACACCGGGGAGCTGTTTTTT. Protein sequence: CASSPSPARSNTGELFF.